These 7 T cell receptor beta chains were all obtained from the same sample, sequenced in a study of blood T cells in healthy people across ages. The authors ran a second PCR of roughly 6 to 11 cycles using a sample-barcoded 5' primer and a J-beta primer mix. TCRdb re-derived calls from the 5' RACE reads in MiXCR, one entry per CDR3 protein. The sample shows almost 800,000 distinct CDR3 sequences, about three fifths of them seen only once. Sequenced: blood. Every receptor here comes from a man aged 30-40 years in good health.

The chain joins TRBV7-2 to TRBJ1-2; tentative D call: TRBD1 (6 bases). The V gene lost 1 base and the J gene lost 2 bases, with 11 bases spanning the gap. Germline V gene lookup returns CDR1 SGHTA and CDR2 FQGNSA. The CDR3 extends over 15 amino acids. The CDR3 bases are TGTGCCAGCAGCTTAGTTCAGGGGAACAACTATGGCTACACCTTC. It translates to CASSLVQGNNYGYTF.

This clonotype has just a few counts. The chain employs TRBV7-2 and TRBJ2-1; 9 positions match TRBD2. Looked up from germline, CDR1 is SGHTA and CDR2 is FQGNSA. The CDR3 sequence is 16 residues long. V dropped 1 base and J dropped 6; count of bases not matched to a gene: 7. This chain's CDR3 is CASSLDGLAGFNEQFF. CDR3 sequence (DNA): TGTGCCAGCAGCTTAGATGGCCTAGCGGGATTCAATGAGCAGTTCTTC.

The chain uses TRBV27 and TRBJ2-5; TRBD1 might be the D (6 bases). V shed 5 bases and J shed 5 bases, with 15 bases lying between them. This CDR3 is 14 amino acids long. From germline, CDR1 is MNHEY and CDR2 SMNVEV (reference sequence). DNA for the CDR3: TGTGCCAGCAGTCCAACCCAGGGGAAGGAGACCCAGTACTTC. This codes for CASSPTQGKETQYF.

The V gene is TRBV12-3 or TRBV12-4, the J gene TRBJ1-1; possibly TRBD1 for D (5 bases). The germline V and J ends were trimmed by 5 bases and 7 bases, with 17 bases remaining between them. The CDR3 sequence is 14 residues long. CDR3 DNA: TGTGCCAGCAGTATCCAGGGAGGGGTCGGTGAAGCTTTCTTT. Amino acids: CASSIQGGVGEAFF.

The chain couples TRBV7-2 to TRBJ2-7; 9 bases match TRBD2. Germline V gene sequence: CDR1 SGHTA, CDR2 FQGNSA. V was clipped by 5 bases and J by 4 bases; unmatched bases: 6. CDR3 length: 14 residues. The CDR3 sequence is CASSVRLAGYEQYF. CDR3 nucleotides: TGTGCCAGCAGCGTAAGGCTAGCGGGATACGAGCAGTACTTC.

This clonotype has only a few counts. This chain joins TRBV6-2 or TRBV6-3 and TRBJ2-2, with TRBD2 identical over 7 bases. The CDR3 sequence is 15 residues long. J lost 4 bases, V lost 7 bases, and 9 bases had no gene match. Germline V CDR1 and CDR2: MNHEY, SVGEGT. The CDR3 loop is CASMRAGVITGELFF. The CDR3, as DNA: TGTGCCAGCATGCGGGCGGGAGTTATCACCGGGGAGCTGTTTTTT.

The rearrangement links TRBV9 to TRBJ2-5, with 7 positions matching TRBD2. The CDR3 consists of 15 residues. Germline lookup yields CDR1 SGDLS and CDR2 YYNGEE. The V and J ends lost 4 bases and 4 bases, in that order; junction bases with no gene match: 10. CDR3 sequence (DNA): TGTGCCAGCAGCCCGCGAGGGGAGGGTGGAGAGACCCAGTACTTC. This encodes CASSPRGEGGETQYF.